This record looks at one T cell receptor (beta chain) sequence and its context. What it binds is unknown. Described time point: 20-29 weeks after completion of therapy. These patients had received solid-organ transplants and had drug-resistant or recurrent cytomegalovirus. This CDR3 contains 15 residues. Germline V gene data show CDR1 as ENHRY and CDR2 as SYGVKD. V lost 0 bases to trimming and J lost 5 bases, with 11 bases between them. The data derive from a study of T cell therapy after organ transplantation. Study information: Blood for the long-term post-therapy sample came 20 to 29 weeks after therapy.

Using immunoSEQ multiplex PCR, the repertoire was profiled, and TCRdb retains in-frame clones only, with some absent. The sample has about 20,000 clones, roughly 84% seen once; the top ten hold around a third. The V and J genes are TRBV10-3 and TRBJ1-5; D might be TRBD1 (5 bases). This TCR was recovered from a human patient who had received a solid organ transplant and had CMV disease. Certain T cells may be donor cells from the graft. The sequences come from CD8+ T cells from blood, collected after autologous CMV-specific T cell therapy. The CDR3 nucleotides read TGTGCCATCAGTGAGTCGATAGGGACGCATCAGCCCCAGCATTTT. Protein: CAISESIGTHQPQHF.